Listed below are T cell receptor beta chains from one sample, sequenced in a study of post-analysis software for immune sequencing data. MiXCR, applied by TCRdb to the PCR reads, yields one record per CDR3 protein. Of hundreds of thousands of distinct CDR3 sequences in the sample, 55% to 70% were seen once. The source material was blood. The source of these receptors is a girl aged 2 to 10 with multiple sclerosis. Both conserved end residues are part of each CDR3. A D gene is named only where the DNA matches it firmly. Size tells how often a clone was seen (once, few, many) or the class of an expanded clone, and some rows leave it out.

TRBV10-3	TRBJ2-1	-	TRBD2	CAISGEGYSEQFF	TGTGCCATCAGTGGGGAGGGGTACAGTGAGCAGTTCTTC
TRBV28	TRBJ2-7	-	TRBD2	CASILGQAGLAGVSEQYF	TGTGCCAGCATCTTAGGACAGGCAGGACTAGCGGGAGTATCCGAGCAGTACTTC
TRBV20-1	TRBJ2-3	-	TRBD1	CSARDLQGADTQYF	TGCAGTGCTAGAGATCTACAGGGGGCAGATACGCAGTATTTT
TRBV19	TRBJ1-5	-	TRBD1	CASSTTTGPNQPQHF	TGTGCCAGTAGCACTACGACAGGGCCCAATCAGCCCCAGCATTTT
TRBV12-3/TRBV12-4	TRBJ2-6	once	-	CASSSGPHSGANVRTF	TGTGCCAGCAGTTCGGGACCTCACTCTGGGGCCAACGTCCGGACTTTC
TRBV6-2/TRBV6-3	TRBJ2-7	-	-	CASFDSPYEQYF	TGTGCCAGCTTTGATAGTCCTTACGAGCAGTACTTC
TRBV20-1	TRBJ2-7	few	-	CSAREEVSYEQYF	TGCAGTGCTAGAGAGGAAGTCTCCTACGAGCAGTACTTC
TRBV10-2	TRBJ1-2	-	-	CASYTELYGYTF	TGCGCCAGCTACACGGAACTTTATGGCTACACCTTC
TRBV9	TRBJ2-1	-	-	CASSAGNQPNEQFF	TGTGCCAGCAGCGCCGGAAACCAACCCAATGAGCAGTTCTTC
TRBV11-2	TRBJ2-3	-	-	CASSLLTGADTQYF	TGTGCCAGCAGCTTACTTACGGGGGCAGATACGCAGTATTTT
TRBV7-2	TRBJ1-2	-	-	CASSPQTGSNYGYTF	TGTGCCAGCAGCCCTCAAACAGGGTCCAACTATGGCTACACCTTC
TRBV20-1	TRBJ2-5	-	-	CSAPVAETQYF	TGCAGTGCCCCGGTGGCAGAGACCCAGTACTTC
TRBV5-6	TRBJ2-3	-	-	CASSLVQGTMDDTQYF	TGTGCCAGCAGCTTGGTACAGGGCACGATGGACGATACGCAGTATTTT
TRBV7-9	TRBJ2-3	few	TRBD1	CASSYIQGYTDTQYF	TGTGCCAGCAGCTACATACAGGGGTACACAGATACGCAGTATTTT
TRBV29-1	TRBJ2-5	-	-	CSVRDRWQTQYF	TGCAGCGTTCGGGACCGCTGGCAGACCCAGTACTTC
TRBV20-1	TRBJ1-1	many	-	CSASLNMNTEAFF	TGCAGTGCTAGTCTCAATATGAACACTGAAGCTTTCTTT
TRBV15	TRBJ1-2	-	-	CATSRDSNYGYTF	TGTGCCACCAGCAGGGACAGTAACTATGGCTACACCTTC
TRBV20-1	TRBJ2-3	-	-	CSAELSSRDTQYF	TGCAGTGCCGAGCTATCTAGCCGAGATACGCAGTATTTT
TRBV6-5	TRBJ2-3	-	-	CASSWGGAGEDRTDTQYF	TGTGCCAGCAGTTGGGGGGGGGCCGGAGAGGACCGCACAGATACGCAGTATTTT
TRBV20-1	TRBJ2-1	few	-	CSAQRGGNEQFF	TGCAGTGCCCAGAGAGGAGGTAACGAGCAGTTCTTC
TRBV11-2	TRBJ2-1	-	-	CASSLDGTEETQFF	TGTGCCAGCAGCTTAGATGGAACGGAAGAGACCCAGTTCTTC
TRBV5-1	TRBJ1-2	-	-	CASSHSPSKGYTF	TGCGCCAGCAGCCATAGCCCATCCAAGGGCTACACCTTC
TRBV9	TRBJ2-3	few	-	CASSVNGGRADTQYF	TGTGCCAGCAGCGTAAACGGGGGGCGAGCAGATACGCAGTATTTT
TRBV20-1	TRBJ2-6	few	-	CSARAMRDVWSGANVLTF	TGCAGTGCTAGAGCCATGAGGGACGTCTGGTCCGGGGCCAACGTCCTGACTTTC
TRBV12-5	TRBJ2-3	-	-	CASGLEAPADTQYF	TGTGCTAGTGGTTTGGAAGCGCCAGCAGATACGCAGTATTTT
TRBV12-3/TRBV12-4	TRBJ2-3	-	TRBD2	CASRDGTSGSNRTQYF	TGTGCCAGCAGGGACGGGACTAGCGGGAGTAATAGGACGCAGTATTTT